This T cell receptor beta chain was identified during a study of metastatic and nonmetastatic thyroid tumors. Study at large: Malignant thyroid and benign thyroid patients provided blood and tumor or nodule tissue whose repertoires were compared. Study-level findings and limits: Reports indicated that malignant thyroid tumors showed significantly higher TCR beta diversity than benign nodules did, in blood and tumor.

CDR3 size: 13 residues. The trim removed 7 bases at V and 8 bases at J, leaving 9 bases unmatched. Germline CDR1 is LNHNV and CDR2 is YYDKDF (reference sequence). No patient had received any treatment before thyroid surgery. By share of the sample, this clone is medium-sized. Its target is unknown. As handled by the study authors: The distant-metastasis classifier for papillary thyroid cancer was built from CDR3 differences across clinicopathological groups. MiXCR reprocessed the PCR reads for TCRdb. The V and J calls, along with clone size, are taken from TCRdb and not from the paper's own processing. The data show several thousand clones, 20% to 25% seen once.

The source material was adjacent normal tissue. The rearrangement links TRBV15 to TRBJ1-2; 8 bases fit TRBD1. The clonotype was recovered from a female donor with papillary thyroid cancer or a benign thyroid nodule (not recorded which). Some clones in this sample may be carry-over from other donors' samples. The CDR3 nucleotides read TGTGCCACCATCGACCAGACAGGGGACGGCTACACCTTC. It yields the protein CATIDQTGDGYTF.